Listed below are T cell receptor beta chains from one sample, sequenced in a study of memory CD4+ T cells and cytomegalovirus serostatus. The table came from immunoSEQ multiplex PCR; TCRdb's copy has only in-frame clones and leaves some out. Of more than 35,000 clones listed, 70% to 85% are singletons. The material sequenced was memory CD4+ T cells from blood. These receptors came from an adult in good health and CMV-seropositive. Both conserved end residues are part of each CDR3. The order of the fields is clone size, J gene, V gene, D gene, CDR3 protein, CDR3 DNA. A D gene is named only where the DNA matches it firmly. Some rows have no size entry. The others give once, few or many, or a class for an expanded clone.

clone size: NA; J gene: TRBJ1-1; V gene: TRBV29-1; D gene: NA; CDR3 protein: CSARTSPGTEAFF; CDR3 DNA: TGCAGCGCAAGGACCTCGCCAGGGACTGAAGCTTTCTTT
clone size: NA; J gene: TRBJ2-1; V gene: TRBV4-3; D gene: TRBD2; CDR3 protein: CASSQPSGDNEQFF; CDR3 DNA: TGCGCCAGCAGCCAACCTAGCGGGGACAATGAGCAGTTCTTC
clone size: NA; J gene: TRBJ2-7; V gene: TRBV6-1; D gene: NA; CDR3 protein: CASREGYERAVDF; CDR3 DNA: TGTGCCAGCAGAGAAGGATACGAACGGGCCGTCGACTTC
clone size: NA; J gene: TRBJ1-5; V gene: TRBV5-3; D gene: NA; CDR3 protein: CARSPGYGCQPQHF; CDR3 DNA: TGTGCCAGAAGCCCAGGGTACGGATGTCAGCCCCAGCATTTT
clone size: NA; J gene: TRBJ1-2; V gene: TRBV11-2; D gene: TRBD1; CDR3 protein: CASSKNPGQTGYGYTF; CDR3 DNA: TGTGCCAGCAGCAAGAATCCGGGACAGACCGGCTATGGCTACACCTTC
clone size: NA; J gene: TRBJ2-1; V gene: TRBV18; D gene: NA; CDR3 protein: CASSPATRGIDEQFF; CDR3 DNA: TGTGCCAGCTCACCTGCGACGAGGGGGATAGATGAGCAGTTCTTC
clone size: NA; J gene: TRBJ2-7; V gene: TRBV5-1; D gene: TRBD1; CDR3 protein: CASRPGTGLGEQYF; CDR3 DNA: TGCGCCAGCCGTCCCGGGACAGGGTTAGGCGAGCAGTACTTC
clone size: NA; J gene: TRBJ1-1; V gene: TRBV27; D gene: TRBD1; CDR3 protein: CASSRTGDTEAFF; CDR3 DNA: TGTGCCAGCAGTAGGACAGGCGACACTGAAGCTTTCTTT
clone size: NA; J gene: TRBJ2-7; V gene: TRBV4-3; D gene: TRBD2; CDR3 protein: CASSRARGGREQYF; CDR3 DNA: TGCGCCAGCAGCCGGGCCCGGGGGGGCCGGGAGCAGTACTTC
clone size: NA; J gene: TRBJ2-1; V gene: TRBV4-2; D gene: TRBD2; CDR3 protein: CASSQDAGLARNEQFF; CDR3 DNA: TGTGCCAGCAGCCAAGATGCGGGACTAGCGAGAAATGAGCAGTTCTTC
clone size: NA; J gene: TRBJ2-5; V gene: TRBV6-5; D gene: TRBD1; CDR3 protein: CASRRDRETQYF; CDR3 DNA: TGTGCCAGCAGAAGGGACAGGGAGACCCAGTACTTC
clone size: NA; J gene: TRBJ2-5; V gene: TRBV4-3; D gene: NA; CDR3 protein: CASSQRERETQYF; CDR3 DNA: TGCGCCAGCAGCCAACGGGAGCGGGAGACCCAGTACTTC
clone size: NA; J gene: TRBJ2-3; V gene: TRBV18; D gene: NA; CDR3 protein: CASSPFGGDTQYF; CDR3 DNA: TGTGCCAGCTCACCGTTCGGGGGAGATACGCAGTATTTT
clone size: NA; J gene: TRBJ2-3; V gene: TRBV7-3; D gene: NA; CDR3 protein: CASSFSGTDTQYF; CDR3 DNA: TGTGCCAGCAGCTTCTCTGGGACAGATACGCAGTATTTT
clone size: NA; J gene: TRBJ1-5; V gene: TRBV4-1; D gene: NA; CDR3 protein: CASSQVPPVGSRRQPQHF; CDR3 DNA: TGCGCCAGCAGCCAAGTCCCACCCGTTGGCAGTCGAAGGCAGCCCCAGCATTTT
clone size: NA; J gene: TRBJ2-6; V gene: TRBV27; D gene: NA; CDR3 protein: CASSFAPRVSGANVLTF; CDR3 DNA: TGTGCCAGCAGTTTCGCCCCACGGGTCTCTGGGGCCAACGTCCTGACTTTC
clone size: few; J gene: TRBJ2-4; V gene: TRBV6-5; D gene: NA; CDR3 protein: CASRDSAKNIQYF; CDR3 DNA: TGTGCCAGCAGGGACAGTGCTAAAAACATTCAGTACTTC
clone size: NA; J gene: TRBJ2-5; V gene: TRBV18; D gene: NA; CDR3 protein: CASSSSSANQETQYF; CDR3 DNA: TGTGCCAGCTCATCATCTAGCGCAAATCAAGAGACCCAGTACTTC
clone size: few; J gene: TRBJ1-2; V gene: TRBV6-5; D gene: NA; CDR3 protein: CASGDSFNYGYTF; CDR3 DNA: TGTGCCAGCGGGGATAGCTTTAACTATGGCTACACCTTC
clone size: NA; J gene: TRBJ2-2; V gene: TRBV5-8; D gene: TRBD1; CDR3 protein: CASSLHLGQLNTGELFF; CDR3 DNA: TGTGCCAGCAGCTTGCACCTGGGACAGCTGAACACCGGGGAGCTGTTTTTT